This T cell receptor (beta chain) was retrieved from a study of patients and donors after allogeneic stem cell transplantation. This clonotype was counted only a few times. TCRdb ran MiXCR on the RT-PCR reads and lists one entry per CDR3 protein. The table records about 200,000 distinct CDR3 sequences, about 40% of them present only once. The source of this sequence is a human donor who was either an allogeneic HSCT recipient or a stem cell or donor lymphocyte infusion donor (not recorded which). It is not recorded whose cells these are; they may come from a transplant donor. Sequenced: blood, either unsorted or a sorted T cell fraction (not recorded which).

CDR3 amino acids: CASSVARAGNTIYF. CDR3 bases: TGTGCCAGCAGCGTAGCTAGGGCTGGAAACACCATATATTTT. The chain joins TRBV9 to TRBJ1-3; D is ambiguous. Trimming left V 0 bases short and J 2 bases short, with 6 bases between. The germline gives CDR1 SGDLS, CDR2 YYNGEE. There are 14 residues in the CDR3.